The clone carrying this TCR beta chain was counted once. Its specificity is not known. The data belong to a study of shared clonotypes between healthy human individuals. Study-level findings and limits: It was expected that sequencing depth would affect clonotype sharing among donors. The study found about 5% of naive CD4 clonotypes shared across a few donors. Non-shared clonotypes had lower generation probabilities than those shared by all four donors.

Clones were read by immunoSEQ multiplex PCR, and TCRdb kept only the in-frame ones, dropping some. The sample records 1.4 million or so clones, around 98.5% being singletons. Trimming removed 0 bases from V and 9 bases from J; junction bases left unmatched: 19. The CDR3 is 18 amino acids. Germline V CDR1 and CDR2: SGHDN, FVKESK. Sequenced: naive CD4+ T cells sorted from blood. The subset is: CD45RA+ positively selected. This receptor was taken from a man aged 30 to 45 in good health. The chain links TRBV14 to TRBJ2-7, with 8 bases that match TRBD2. This chain's CDR3 is CASSQDFSGMRTPAGQYF. CDR3 bases: TGTGCCAGCAGCCAAGACTTTAGCGGGATGCGGACCCCAGCGGGGCAGTACTTC.